This TCR beta chain originates from a study of blood T cell repertoires in COVID-19. Study-wide background: The United States, Italy and Spain supplied acute and convalescent COVID-19 samples. T cells, B-cell-depleted T cells, or PBMCs supplied cDNA or gDNA.

In the original analysis: Using reference gene primer amplification, nucleated cell counts were estimated. The table came from immunoSEQ multiplex PCR; TCRdb's copy has only in-frame clones and leaves some out. Clone size and the V and J calls come from that table; the DNA yielded D and trimming. Of tens of thousands of clones in the sample, around 83% were seen once. The CDR3 has 14 residues. J gave up 5 bases and V 6 bases, and 10 bases lay outside the gene matches. The germline V gene has CDR1 MDHEN and CDR2 SYDVKM. The sample holds many counts of this clone. The clonotype originates from a woman of 80 years or more with active or convalescent COVID-19. The sample comprised peripheral blood. The chain employs TRBV28 and TRBJ2-7; 7 nucleotides match TRBD1. The CDR3 DNA is TGTGCCAGCAGAACCGGACAGGCCGCCAACGAGCAGTACTTC. This gives the protein CASRTGQAANEQYF. Filled out from reference TRBV28 and TRBJ2-7, the complete variable domain reads DVKVTQSSRYLVKRTGEKVFLECVQDMDHENMFWYRQDPGLGLRLIYFSYDVKMKEKGDIPEGYSVSREKKERFSLILESASTNQTSMYLCASRTGQAANEQYFGPGTRLTVT.